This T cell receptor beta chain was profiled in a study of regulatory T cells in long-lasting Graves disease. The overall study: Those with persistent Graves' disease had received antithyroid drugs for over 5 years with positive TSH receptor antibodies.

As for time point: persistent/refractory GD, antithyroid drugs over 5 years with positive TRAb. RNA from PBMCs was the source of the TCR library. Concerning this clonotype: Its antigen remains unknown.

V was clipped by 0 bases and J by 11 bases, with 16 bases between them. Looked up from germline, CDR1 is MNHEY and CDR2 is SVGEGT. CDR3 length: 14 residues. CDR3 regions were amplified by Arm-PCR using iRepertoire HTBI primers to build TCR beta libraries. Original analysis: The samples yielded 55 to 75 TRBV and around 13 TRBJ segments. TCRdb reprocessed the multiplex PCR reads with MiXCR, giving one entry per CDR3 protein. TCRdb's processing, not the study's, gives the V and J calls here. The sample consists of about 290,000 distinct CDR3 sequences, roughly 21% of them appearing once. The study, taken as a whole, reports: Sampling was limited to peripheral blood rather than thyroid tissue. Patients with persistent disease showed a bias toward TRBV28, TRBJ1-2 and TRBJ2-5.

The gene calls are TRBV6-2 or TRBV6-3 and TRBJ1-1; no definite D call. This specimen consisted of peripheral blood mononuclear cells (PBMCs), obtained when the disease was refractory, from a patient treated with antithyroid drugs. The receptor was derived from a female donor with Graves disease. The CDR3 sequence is CASSYSRAPTRAFF. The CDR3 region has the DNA TGTGCCAGCAGTTACTCCCGGGCTCCCACCCGGGCTTTCTTT.